The clone carrying this T cell receptor (beta chain) was seen repeatedly, ten times or more. The CDR3 has 12 amino acids. Per germline, CDR1 SQVTM and CDR2 ANQGSEA. V was cut by 0 bases and J by 14 bases, with 13 bases left in between. The record originates from a study of T-cell reconstitution after alpha-beta-depleted transplantation in children. Researchers prepared the TCRbeta library using unique molecular identifiers, the study reports. TCRdb reprocessed the PCR reads with MiXCR, giving one entry per CDR3 protein. The sample lists a few hundred thousand distinct CDR3 sequences, about 8.8% occurring once.

This TCR was sampled from a human donor who donated a stem cell graft to a child with SCID. This chain uses TRBV29-1 with TRBJ1-4, with D perhaps matching TRBD1 (5 bases). Sample: PBMCs from the stem cell graft donor, taken from the stem cell graft. DNA of the CDR3: TGCAGCGTTGAAGAAATGGAGGGGAGTCTGTTTTTT. This gives the protein CSVEEMEGSLFF.